These 21 T cell receptor beta chains share one sample of origin, sequenced in a study of type 1 regulatory T cells. The antigens of these receptors remain unknown. One entry per CDR3 protein, called by TCRdb with MiXCR from the reads. The sample has some 60,000 distinct CDR3 sequences; approximately 67% are singletons. Sequencing input: cultured non-Tr1 T cells, either the whole culture or a sorted T cell fraction (not recorded which). These receptors originate from a human donor in good health.

J is TRBJ2-1 and V is TRBV20-1; maybe TRBD2 (5 bases). V lost 0 bases to trimming and J lost 4 bases, with 16 bases between them. The CDR3 length is 16 residues. Germline lookup yields CDR1 DFQATT and CDR2 SNEGSKA (reference sequence). DNA of the CDR3: TGCAGTGCTAGAGATCTTCCGGATACGGGATACAATGAGCAGTTCTTC. Protein: CSARDLPDTGYNEQFF.

Details on this clonotype: A read error may produce the germline difference seen at one junction end. CDR3 bases: TGTGCCAGCAGCCAAGAGAATCGAGGAGATACGCATTATTTT. Protein sequence: CASSQENRGDTHYF. This chain joins TRBV4-2 and TRBJ2-3; D call uncertain. Germline V gene lookup returns CDR1 LGHNA and CDR2 YNFKEQ. The length of the CDR3 is 14 residues.

The V call is TRBV18, the J call TRBJ2-1; D could derive from TRBD1 or TRBD2 (5 bases each). The CDR3 has 14 amino acids. Germline V gene lookup returns CDR1 KGHSH and CDR2 LQKENI. Trimming removed 1 base at V and 4 bases at J, with 8 bases between. The CDR3 sequence is CASSPRDQYNEQFF. In DNA form, the CDR3 reads TGTGCCAGCTCACCACGGGACCAATACAATGAGCAGTTCTTC.

The rearrangement uses TRBV6-4 and TRBJ2-2, with D unclear. The CDR3 consists of 14 residues. Per germline, CDR1 MRHNA and CDR2 SNTAGT. V was clipped by 3 bases and J by 0 bases, with 5 bases between them. The CDR3 DNA reads TGTGCCAGCAGTGAACTAACGAACACCGGGGAGCTGTTTTTT. Its protein product is CASSELTNTGELFF.

The rearrangement uses TRBV7-2 and TRBJ1-3; possibly TRBD1 for D (6 bases). Germline V gives CDR1 SGHTA, CDR2 FQGNSA. The CDR3 is made up of 16 amino acids. Trimming removed 3 bases at V and 0 bases at J, with 12 bases between. CDR3 coding DNA: TGTGCCAGCAGCTTTTTCACAGGGATCTCTGGAAACACCATATATTTT. Amino acid sequence: CASSFFTGISGNTIYF.

The J gene is TRBJ2-1, the V gene TRBV24-1, with 9 bases aligning to TRBD2. V shed 3 bases, J shed 8 bases, and the junction held 10 bases outside the gene matches. CDR3 length: 16 amino acids. Germline lookup yields CDR1 KGHDR and CDR2 SFDVKD. The DNA for the CDR3 is TGTGCCACCAGTGATCAAGCGGGAGGTAGTCGCCATGAGCAGTTCTTC. Its translation is CATSDQAGGSRHEQFF.

The chain employs TRBV29-1 and TRBJ2-5, with 12 bases matching TRBD2. The length of the CDR3 is 14 residues. The V gene's germline CDR1 is SQVTM and CDR2 ANQGSEA. The V segment lost 4 bases and the J segment 5 bases; nucleotides outside the gene matches: 5. The CDR3 sequence: CSVVLAGGRETQYF. The CDR3 DNA follows: TGCAGCGTTGTCCTAGCGGGAGGGCGGGAGACCCAGTACTTC.

This clonotype was seen a handful of times. A junction end diverges from the germline sequence, so it may reflect a read error. The rearrangement joins TRBV3-1 to TRBJ1-2, with D unresolved. This CDR3 has 12 amino acids. Germline lookup yields CDR1 LGHDT and CDR2 YNNKEL (reference sequence). The CDR3 region is CASSQDTAGLSF. In DNA, the CDR3 is TGTGCCAGCAGCCAAGATACCGCCGGTTTGAGCTTC. The whole variable domain, remainder taken from reference TRBV3-1 and TRBJ1-2, is DTAVSQTPKYLVTQMGNDKSIKCEQNLGHDTMYWYKQDSKKFLKIMFSYNNKELIINETVPNRFSPKSPDKAHLNLHINSLELGDSAVYFCASSQDTAGLSFGSGTRLTVV.

In its sample, this clonotype was seen a few times. The genes are TRBV20-1 and TRBJ1-1; no reliable D call. The CDR3 is 19 amino acids. Germline V gene sequence: CDR1 DFQATT, CDR2 SNEGSKA (reference sequence). V was shortened by 1 base and J by 0 bases, with 24 bases between the two germline ends. CDR3 loop: CSARGRVPDLPLMNTEAFF. The CDR3 nucleotides are TGCAGTGCTAGAGGCCGGGTGCCGGACCTGCCTCTAATGAACACTGAAGCTTTCTTT.

This chain links TRBV24-1 with TRBJ2-1, with D possibly matching TRBD2 (6 bases). Looked up from germline, CDR1 is KGHDR and CDR2 is SFDVKD. The V end was cut by 0 bases, the J end by 6 bases, with 8 bases between. The CDR3 runs to 14 residues. CDR3 sequence (DNA): TGTGCCACCAGTGATTTGCGGGGAGGCAATGAGCAGTTCTTC. Residues: CATSDLRGGNEQFF.

This chain connects TRBV19 to TRBJ2-3; 7 nucleotides line up with TRBD2. The CDR3 has 15 residues. V was pared by 6 bases and J by 2 bases, with 8 bases of the junction left unmatched. The germline V gene encodes CDR1 LNHDA and CDR2 SQIVND (reference sequence). CDR3 coding DNA: TGTGCCAGTAGCCGCCAGCGGGACCCCACAGATACGCAGTATTTT. Protein: CASSRQRDPTDTQYF. The complete variable domain, with remaining parts taken from reference TRBV19 and TRBJ2-3, reads DGGITQSPKYLFRKEGQNVTLSCEQNLNHDAMYWYRQDPGQGLRLIYYSQIVNDFQKGDIAEGYSVSREKKESFPLTVTSAQKNPTAFYLCASSRQRDPTDTQYFGPGTRLTVL.

This clonotype has only a few counts. The chain is built from TRBV20-1 and TRBJ2-5; 7 nucleotides align to TRBD2. J gave up 5 bases and V 3 bases, and 12 bases lay outside the gene matches. Germline values: CDR1 DFQATT, CDR2 SNEGSKA (reference sequence). This CDR3 comprises 15 residues. Here the CDR3 DNA reads TGCAGTGCTAGGAGGCCTAGCGGACCCACGGAGACCCAGTACTTC. It translates to CSARRPSGPTETQYF.

This clonotype came up a few times. The chain is built from TRBV6-2 or TRBV6-3 and TRBJ2-3; TRBD2 aligns across 8 bases. CDR1 is MNHEY, CDR2 SVGEGT, per germline. There are 20 residues in the CDR3. Trimming at V came to 2 bases and at J to 4 bases, leaving 20 bases not matched to a gene. This CDR3 reads CASSYRISPTSGVPADTQYF. CDR3 bases: TGTGCCAGCAGTTACCGAATCTCTCCAACTAGCGGTGTCCCCGCAGATACGCAGTATTTT.

This chain joins TRBV29-1 and TRBJ2-3; 13 nucleotides line up with TRBD2. V shed 2 bases and J 0 bases; nucleotides not matched to a gene: 5. The CDR3 totals 17 residues. CDR1 is SQVTM and CDR2 is ANQGSEA in the germline V gene. CDR3 loop: CSVERTSGSASTDTQYF. DNA for the CDR3: TGCAGCGTTGAACGGACTAGCGGGAGCGCTAGCACAGATACGCAGTATTTT.

The chain joins TRBV4-3 to TRBJ2-1; 10 bases match TRBD2. The CDR3 loop spans 16 amino acids. In germline, CDR1 is LGHNA, CDR2 YSLEER. V trimming: 0 bases; J trimming: 8 bases; junction bases outside the gene matches: 7. The CDR3 reads CASSQDLPSGSDEQFF. For the CDR3, the DNA is TGCGCCAGCAGCCAAGATTTGCCTAGCGGGAGTGATGAGCAGTTCTTC.

The chain links TRBV4-2 to TRBJ2-1; 8 nucleotides align to TRBD2. Germline trimming cut 4 bases from V and 7 bases from J; bases unmatched to any gene: 12. Per germline, CDR1 LGHNA and CDR2 YNFKEQ. This CDR3 region has 16 residues. The CDR3 protein is CASSLWASGSSNEQFF. CDR3 sequence (DNA): TGTGCCAGCAGCCTGTGGGCAAGCGGGAGTTCGAATGAGCAGTTCTTC.

This sequence joins TRBV7-9 and TRBJ2-1; 8 bases align to TRBD2. This CDR3 contains 15 residues. The ends lost 5 bases at V and 3 bases at J; junction bases unmatched: 6. Per the germline V gene, CDR1 is SEHNR and CDR2 is FQNEAQ (reference sequence). The CDR3 nucleotides are TGTGCCAGCAGCCCCCGCGGGGGGTTCTACAATGAGCAGTTCTTC. Amino acid sequence: CASSPRGGFYNEQFF. The whole variable domain, remainder taken from reference TRBV7-9 and TRBJ2-1, is DTGVSQNPRHKITKRGQNVTFRCDPISEHNRLYWYRQTLGQGPEFLTYFQNEAQLEKSRLLSDRFSAERPKGSFSTLEIQRTEQGDSAMYLCASSPRGGFYNEQFFGPGTRLTVL.

The chain joins TRBV7-8 to TRBJ2-3, with D tentatively TRBD2 (6 bases). Germline V gives CDR1 SGHVS, CDR2 FQNEAQ. V dropped 2 bases and J dropped 1 base, with 19 bases sitting between them. The CDR3 is 18 amino acids. CDR3 region: CASSLRGIDLKGTDTQYF. For the CDR3, the DNA is TGTGCCAGCAGCTTACGGGGGATTGATTTAAAGGGCACAGATACGCAGTATTTT.

The chain employs TRBV12-3 or TRBV12-4 and TRBJ2-7, with 7 nucleotides matching TRBD1. The CDR3 has 15 residues. V lost 5 bases, J lost 0 bases, and 7 bases stayed unmatched. The CDR3 protein is CASSQNRGLSYEQYF. CDR3 bases: TGTGCCAGCAGTCAGAACAGGGGCCTCTCCTACGAGCAGTACTTC.

This clonotype was counted at least ten times. The chain carries TRBV4-1 and TRBJ1-1, with D unclear. CDR1 is MGHRA, CDR2 YSYEKL, per germline. V lost 2 bases and J lost 4, with 17 bases in between. This CDR3 has 16 residues. DNA for the CDR3: TGCGCCAGCAGCCAACAACCGACCGGGATCGGCACTGAAGCTTTCTTT. Its protein is CASSQQPTGIGTEAFF.

This rearrangement joins TRBV4-1 to TRBJ2-7, with D possibly TRBD1 on 5 matching bases. The CDR3 has 15 amino acids. V gave up 1 base and J gave up 4 bases, with 14 bases separating them. Per germline, CDR1 MGHRA and CDR2 YSYEKL. CDR3 residues: CASSQGQLNFYEQYF. In nucleotides, the CDR3 is TGCGCCAGCAGCCAAGGACAGCTTAATTTTTACGAGCAGTACTTC.